Sequencing of this TCR beta chain was carried out in a study of blood T cell repertoires in COVID-19. Measured with immunoSEQ multiplex PCR; TCRdb has only the in-frame clones, and not every one. This sample has 260,000 or so clones, with 83% found just once. The CDR3 loop spans 17 amino acids. The germline V gene encodes CDR1 MDHEN and CDR2 SYDVKM. J was trimmed by 3 bases and V by 4 bases; bases with no gene match: 11. Sequencing was carried out using peripheral blood. This clonotype was sampled from a man older than 75 with acute or convalescent COVID-19. The chain recombines TRBV28 with TRBJ2-1; TRBD2 matches 8 bases. The CDR3 DNA is TGTGCCAGCAGTTCAGGTACCAGCGGGGGCCACTACAATGAGCAGTTCTTC. This sequence encodes CASSSGTSGGHYNEQFF.